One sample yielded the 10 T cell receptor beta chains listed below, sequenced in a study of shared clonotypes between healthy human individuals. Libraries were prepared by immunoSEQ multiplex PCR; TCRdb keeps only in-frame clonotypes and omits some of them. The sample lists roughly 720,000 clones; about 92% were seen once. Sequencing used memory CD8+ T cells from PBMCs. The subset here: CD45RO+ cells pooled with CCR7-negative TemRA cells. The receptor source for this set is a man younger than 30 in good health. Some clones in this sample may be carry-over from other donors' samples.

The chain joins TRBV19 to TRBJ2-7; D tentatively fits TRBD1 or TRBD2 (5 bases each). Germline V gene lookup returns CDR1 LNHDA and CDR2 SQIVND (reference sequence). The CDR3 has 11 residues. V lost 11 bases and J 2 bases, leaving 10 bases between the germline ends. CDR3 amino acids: CAVGTPYEQYF. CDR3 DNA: TGTGCCGTCGGGACCCCCTACGAGCAGTACTTC.

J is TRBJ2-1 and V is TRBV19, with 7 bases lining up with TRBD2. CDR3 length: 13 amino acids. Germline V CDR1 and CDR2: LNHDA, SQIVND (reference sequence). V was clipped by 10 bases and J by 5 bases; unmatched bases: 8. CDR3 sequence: CATPGGSNNEQFF. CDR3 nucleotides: TGTGCCACCCCGGGCGGGAGCAACAATGAGCAGTTCTTC.

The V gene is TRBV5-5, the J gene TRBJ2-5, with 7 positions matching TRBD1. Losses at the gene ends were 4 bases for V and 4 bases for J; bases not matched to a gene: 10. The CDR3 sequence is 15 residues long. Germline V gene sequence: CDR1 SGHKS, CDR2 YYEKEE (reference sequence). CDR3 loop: CASSKGQVHRETQYF. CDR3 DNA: TGTGCCAGCAGCAAAGGACAGGTTCACCGAGAGACCCAGTACTTC.

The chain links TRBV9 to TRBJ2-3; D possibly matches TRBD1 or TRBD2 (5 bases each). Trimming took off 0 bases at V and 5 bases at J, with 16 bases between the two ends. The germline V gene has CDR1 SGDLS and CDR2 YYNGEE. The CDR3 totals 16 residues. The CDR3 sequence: CASSVEPGRGQDTQYF. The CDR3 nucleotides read TGTGCCAGCAGCGTAGAACCGGGACGGGGTCAAGATACGCAGTATTTT.

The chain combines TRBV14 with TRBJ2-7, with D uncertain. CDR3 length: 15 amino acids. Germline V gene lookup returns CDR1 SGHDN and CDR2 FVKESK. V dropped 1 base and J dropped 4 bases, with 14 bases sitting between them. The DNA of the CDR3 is TGTGCCAGCAGCCAAGTCAGTTTAGTAGGTTACGAGCAGTACTTC. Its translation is CASSQVSLVGYEQYF.

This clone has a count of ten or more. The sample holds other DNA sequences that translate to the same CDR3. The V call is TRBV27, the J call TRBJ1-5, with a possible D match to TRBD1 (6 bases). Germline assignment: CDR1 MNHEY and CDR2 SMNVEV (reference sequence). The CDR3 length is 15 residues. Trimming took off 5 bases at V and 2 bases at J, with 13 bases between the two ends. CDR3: CASSVQGQGNQPQHF. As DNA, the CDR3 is TGTGCCAGCAGTGTACAGGGCCAGGGCAATCAGCCCCAGCATTTT.

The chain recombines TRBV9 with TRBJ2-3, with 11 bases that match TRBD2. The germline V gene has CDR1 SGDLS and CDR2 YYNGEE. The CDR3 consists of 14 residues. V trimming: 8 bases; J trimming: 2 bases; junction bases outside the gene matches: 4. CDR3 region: CASTSGRVTDTQYF. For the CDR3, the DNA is TGTGCCAGTACTAGCGGGAGAGTCACAGATACGCAGTATTTT.

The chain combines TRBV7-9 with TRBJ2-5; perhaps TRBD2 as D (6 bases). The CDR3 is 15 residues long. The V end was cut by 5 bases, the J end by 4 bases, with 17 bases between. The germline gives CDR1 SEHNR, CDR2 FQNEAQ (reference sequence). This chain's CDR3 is CASSKSLQEGETQYF. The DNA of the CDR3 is TGTGCCAGCAGCAAGAGTCTCCAGGAGGGAGAGACCCAGTACTTC. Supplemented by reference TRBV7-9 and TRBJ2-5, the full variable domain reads DTGVSQNPRHKITKRGQNVTFRCDPISEHNRLYWYRQTLGQGPEFLTYFQNEAQLEKSRLLSDRFSAERPKGSFSTLEIQRTEQGDSAMYLCASSKSLQEGETQYFGPGTRLLVL.

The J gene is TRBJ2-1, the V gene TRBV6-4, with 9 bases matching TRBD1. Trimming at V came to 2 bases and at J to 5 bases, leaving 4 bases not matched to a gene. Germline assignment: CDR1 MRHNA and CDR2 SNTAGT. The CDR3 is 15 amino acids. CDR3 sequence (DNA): TGTGCCAGCAGTGACGACAGGGGGGTAGACAATGAGCAGTTCTTC. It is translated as CASSDDRGVDNEQFF.

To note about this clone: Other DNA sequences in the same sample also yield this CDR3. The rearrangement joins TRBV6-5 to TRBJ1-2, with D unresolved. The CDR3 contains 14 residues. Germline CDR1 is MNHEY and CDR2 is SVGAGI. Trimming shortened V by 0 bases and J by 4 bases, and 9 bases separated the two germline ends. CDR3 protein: CASSYSEGSYGYTF. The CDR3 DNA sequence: TGTGCCAGCAGTTACTCTGAGGGCAGCTATGGCTACACCTTC.